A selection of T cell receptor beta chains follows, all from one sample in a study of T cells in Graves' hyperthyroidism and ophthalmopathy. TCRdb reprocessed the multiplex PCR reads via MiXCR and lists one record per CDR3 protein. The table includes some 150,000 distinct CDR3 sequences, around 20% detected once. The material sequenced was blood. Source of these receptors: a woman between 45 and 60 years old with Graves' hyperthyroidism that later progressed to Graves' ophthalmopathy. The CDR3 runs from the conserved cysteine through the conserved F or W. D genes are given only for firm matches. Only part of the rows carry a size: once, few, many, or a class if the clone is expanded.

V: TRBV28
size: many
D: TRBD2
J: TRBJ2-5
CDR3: CASSFSSGGSVQYF
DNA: TGTGCCAGCAGTTTCTCTAGCGGAGGTTCAGTTCAGTACTTC

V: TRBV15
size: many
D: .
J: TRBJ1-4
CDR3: CATSRSGTVNEKLFF
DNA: TGTGCCACCAGCAGATCCGGGACGGTAAATGAAAAACTGTTTTTT

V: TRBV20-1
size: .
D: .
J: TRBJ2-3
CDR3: CSAPEDLDTQYF
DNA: TGCAGTGCCCCCGAGGACTTAGATACGCAGTATTTT

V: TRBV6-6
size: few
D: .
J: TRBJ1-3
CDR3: CASSYSGTGNTIYF
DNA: TGTGCCAGCAGTTACTCTGGAACTGGAAACACCATATATTTT

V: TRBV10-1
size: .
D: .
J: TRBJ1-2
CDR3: CASSDLTPSVYGYTF
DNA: TGCGCCAGCAGTGATCTAACACCATCGGTTTATGGCTACACCTTC

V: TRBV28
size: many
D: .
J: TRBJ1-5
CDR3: CASSLLRGWQPQHF
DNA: TGTGCCAGCAGTTTACTGAGGGGTTGGCAGCCCCAGCATTTT

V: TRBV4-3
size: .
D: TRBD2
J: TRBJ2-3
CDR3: CASSPSGGHTDTQYF
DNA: TGCGCCAGCAGCCCTAGCGGGGGCCACACAGATACGCAGTATTTT

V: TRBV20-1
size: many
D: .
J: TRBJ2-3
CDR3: CSASVVQGRDTQYF
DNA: TGCAGTGCTAGCGTCGTCCAGGGACGGGATACGCAGTATTTT

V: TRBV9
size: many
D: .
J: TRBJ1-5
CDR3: CASSPADYSNQPQHF
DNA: TGTGCCAGCAGCCCCGCAGACTATAGCAATCAGCCCCAGCATTTT

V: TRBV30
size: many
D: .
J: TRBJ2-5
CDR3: CAWSVGRHETQYF
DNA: TGTGCCTGGAGTGTCGGTAGGCATGAGACCCAGTACTTC

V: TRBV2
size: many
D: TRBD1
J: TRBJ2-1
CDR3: CASSDLPGQGHNEQFF
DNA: TGTGCCAGCAGTGACCTACCGGGACAGGGCCACAATGAGCAGTTCTTC

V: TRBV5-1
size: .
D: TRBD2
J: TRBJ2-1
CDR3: CASRGRTSGTNYNEQFF
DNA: TGCGCCAGCAGGGGTCGGACTAGCGGGACCAATTACAATGAGCAGTTCTTC

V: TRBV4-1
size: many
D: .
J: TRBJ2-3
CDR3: CASSPKAFSDTQYF
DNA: TGCGCCAGCAGCCCCAAAGCGTTCTCAGATACGCAGTATTTT

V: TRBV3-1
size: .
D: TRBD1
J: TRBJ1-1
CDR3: CASSTTGLNEAFF
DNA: TGTGCCAGCAGCACGACAGGGTTGAATGAAGCTTTCTTT

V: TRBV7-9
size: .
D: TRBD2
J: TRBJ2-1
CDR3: CASSLAGGPANEQFF
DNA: TGTGCCAGCAGCTTAGCGGGAGGGCCGGCCAATGAGCAGTTCTTC

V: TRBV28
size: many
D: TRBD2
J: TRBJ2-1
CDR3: CASSLMVGLENEQFF
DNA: TGTGCCAGCAGTTTAATGGTGGGACTAGAGAATGAGCAGTTCTTC

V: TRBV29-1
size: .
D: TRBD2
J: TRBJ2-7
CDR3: CSVGGSGGTYEQYF
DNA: TGCAGCGTTGGGGGATCGGGAGGAACCTACGAGCAGTACTTC